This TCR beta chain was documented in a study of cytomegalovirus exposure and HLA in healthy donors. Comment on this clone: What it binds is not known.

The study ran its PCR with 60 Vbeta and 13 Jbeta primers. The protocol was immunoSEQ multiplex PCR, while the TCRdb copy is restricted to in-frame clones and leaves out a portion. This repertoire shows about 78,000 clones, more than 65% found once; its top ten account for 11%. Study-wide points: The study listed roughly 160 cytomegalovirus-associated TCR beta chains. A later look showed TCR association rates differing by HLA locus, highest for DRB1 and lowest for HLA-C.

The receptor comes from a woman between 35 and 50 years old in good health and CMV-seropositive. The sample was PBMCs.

CDR3 nucleotide sequence: TGTGCCAGCAATCCGGACAGCTCTGGGGCCAACGTCCTGACTTTC. Residues: CASNPDSSGANVLTF. The V call is TRBV2, the J call TRBJ2-6; D perhaps matches TRBD1 (6 bases). Per the germline V gene, CDR1 is SNHLY and CDR2 is FYNNEI. This CDR3 is built from 15 residues. Trimming cost V 7 bases and J 0 bases, with 10 bases left between them.